This T cell receptor beta chain came from a study of cytomegalovirus exposure and HLA in healthy donors. Study results and limitations: Later analysis reportedly placed an Asian-associated ancestry cluster below the roughly 680-donor mean in N-insertions.

With respect to this clone: Its antigen is unidentified. Distinct nucleotide sequences in the sample also encode this CDR3.

In the PCR, 60 Vbeta and 13 Jbeta primers were used. Original analysis: Later analysis identified some 80 million unique TCR beta chains, approximately 11 million shared. The protocol was immunoSEQ multiplex PCR, while the TCRdb copy is restricted to in-frame clones and leaves out a portion. Clone size and the V and J calls come from that table; the DNA yielded D and trimming. Of approximately 170,000 clones in the sample, over 70% were seen once. The CDR3 is made up of 14 amino acids. Germline V gene lookup returns CDR1 SGHRS and CDR2 YFSETQ. V dropped 0 bases and J dropped 5; count of bases not matched to a gene: 5.

Sample: PBMCs. The clonotype originates from a man aged 45 to 65 in good health and CMV-seropositive. The rearrangement uses TRBV5-1 and TRBJ2-7; 7 nucleotides align to TRBD1. CDR3 coding DNA: TGCGCCAGCAGCTTGGGACAGGGTGGCCACGAGCAGTACTTC. Its translation: CASSLGQGGHEQYF.